Following are 29 T cell receptor beta chains from one sample sequenced in a study of Graves' ophthalmopathy and Graves' hyperthyroidism. Amplifying from RNA transcripts, the study obtained TCR beta CDR3 regions. The first-round RT-PCR employed HTBI primers together with the Qiagen OneStep RT-PCR kit. A multiplex PCR was then performed as the second round. From the multiplex PCR reads, TCRdb called clonotypes with MiXCR, one entry per CDR3 protein. The sample includes 660,000 or so distinct CDR3 sequences, roughly two fifths seen only once; the top ten take over 2.5%. The specimen was peripheral blood. The receptors stem from an adult man with Graves' ophthalmopathy.

This clonotype appeared once. This chain links TRBV10-3 with TRBJ2-3, with TRBD2 matching over 7 bases. Per the germline V gene, CDR1 is ENHRY and CDR2 is SYGVKD. This CDR3 is 17 amino acids long. The ends lost 6 bases at V and 4 bases at J; junction bases unmatched: 16. This CDR3 reads CAISETVLAVSSDTQYF. The CDR3 region has the DNA TGTGCCATCAGCGAGACCGTTCTAGCGGTGTCATCAGATACGCAGTATTTT.

This clonotype was observed at least ten times. The chain employs TRBV9 and TRBJ1-1; D not resolved. Trimming pared 0 bases from V and 4 bases from J, leaving 10 bases between. The CDR3 is 14 residues long. The germline gives CDR1 SGDLS, CDR2 YYNGEE. CDR3 amino acids: CASSVVGVPTEAFF. CDR3 bases: TGTGCCAGCAGCGTAGTTGGGGTTCCCACTGAAGCTTTCTTT.

This clonotype was detected only once. A much larger clone lies one base from this, so it may be a read error. The chain has TRBV19 and TRBJ2-7; a weak D match, TRBD2 (6 bases). The CDR3 loop spans 15 amino acids. Deletions cut 4 bases from V and 2 bases from J, with 15 bases between. Looked up from germline, CDR1 is LNHDA and CDR2 is SQIVND (reference sequence). CDR3 sequence (DNA): TGTGCCAGTAGTAAAGGCGGGACTCCTACCTACGAGCAGTACTTC. The encoded protein is CASSKGGTPTYEQYF.

This clonotype was detected ten times or more. This rearrangement joins TRBV7-2 to TRBJ2-5; 9 positions match TRBD2. Germline V lookup: CDR1 SGHTA, CDR2 FQGNSA. Germline trimming cut 5 bases from V and 0 bases from J; bases unmatched to any gene: 7. The CDR3 has 16 residues. The CDR3 DNA sequence: TGTGCCAGCAGCCTCGCGGGGGGGTCGAACCAAGAGACCCAGTACTTC. This codes for CASSLAGGSNQETQYF.

This clonotype occurred many times. The rearrangement links TRBV14 to TRBJ1-2, with 9 nucleotides matching TRBD1. Per germline, CDR1 SGHDN and CDR2 FVKESK. CDR3 length: 15 residues. J lost 6 bases, V lost 6 bases, and 11 bases had no gene match. For the CDR3, the DNA is TGTGCCAGCAGTCAAACCCGGGACAGGGTGGATGGCTACACCTTC. It specifies CASSQTRDRVDGYTF.

This chain links TRBV14 with TRBJ1-5, with D possibly matching TRBD1 (5 bases). V was pared by 8 bases and J by 7 bases, with 15 bases between. The CDR3 covers 13 residues. From germline, CDR1 is SGHDN and CDR2 FVKESK. The CDR3 nucleotides are TGTGCCAGCTCACCACCGGGGGAACAGCCCCAGCATTTT. It is translated as CASSPPGEQPQHF.

This clonotype was seen at least ten times. The rearrangement uses TRBV19 and TRBJ2-7, with 11 bases lining up with TRBD2. This CDR3 spans 16 amino acids. The junction had 5 bases not matched to a gene; V was cut back by 4 bases and J by 0 bases. CDR1 and CDR2 from the germline V gene are LNHDA and SQIVND (reference sequence). The CDR3 DNA reads as TGTGCCAGTAGTACCCGTCTAGCGGGGGGCTCCTACGAGCAGTACTTC. Encoded protein: CASSTRLAGGSYEQYF.

This clonotype has a count of ten or more. CDR3 nucleotide sequence: TGTGCCAGCAGCTTAGTCCGTGGCGGGAGCCGATCCGAGCAGTACTTC. This codes for CASSLVRGGSRSEQYF. The rearrangement links TRBV7-8 to TRBJ2-7, with 7 positions matching TRBD2. The CDR3 loop spans 16 amino acids. J lost 6 bases, V lost 1 base, and 12 bases had no gene match. Germline V gene lookup returns CDR1 SGHVS and CDR2 FQNEAQ.

The rearrangement joins TRBV7-9 to TRBJ1-1, with 9 bases identical to TRBD1. Germline V CDR1 and CDR2: SEHNR, FQNEAQ (reference sequence). The CDR3 loop spans 18 amino acids. Trimming at V came to 6 bases and at J to 3 bases, leaving 17 bases not matched to a gene. CDR3 sequence (DNA): TGTGCCAGCAGTGAGGTGGGGACAGGGAGTTTAGGATACACTGAAGCTTTCTTT. This sequence encodes CASSEVGTGSLGYTEAFF.

This clonotype was counted many times. The chain is built from TRBV12-3 or TRBV12-4 and TRBJ2-7; 7 bases line up with TRBD1. Germline trimming cut 4 bases from V and 4 bases from J; bases unmatched to any gene: 7. The CDR3 covers 14 residues. CDR3 sequence reads: CASSSGTAQYEQYF. DNA for the CDR3: TGTGCCAGCAGTTCCGGGACAGCGCAATACGAGCAGTACTTC.

This clonotype was counted only a few times. The CDR3: CASSPVGASSYEQYF. CDR3 bases: TGTGCCAGCAGCCCAGTTGGGGCCAGCTCCTACGAGCAGTACTTC. The chain couples TRBV3-1 to TRBJ2-7; D might be TRBD1 (5 bases). V was shortened by 4 bases and J by 0 bases, with 13 bases between the two germline ends. The CDR3 is 15 amino acids. Germline assignment: CDR1 LGHDT and CDR2 YNNKEL (reference sequence).

CDR3 in DNA: TGTGCCACCAGCAGAGCCGGCCACAGGATCTATCAGCCCCAGCATTTT. Its protein is CATSRAGHRIYQPQHF. The genes are TRBV15 and TRBJ1-5; D may be TRBD1 (5 bases). Per germline, CDR1 LNHNV and CDR2 YYDKDF (reference sequence). CDR3 length: 16 amino acids. V gave up 1 base and J gave up 5 bases, with 15 bases separating them.

CDR3 amino acids: CASSEGGRWNTIYF. In nucleotides, the CDR3 is TGTGCCAGCAGTGAAGGGGGGCGTTGGAACACCATATATTTT. The rearrangement joins TRBV25-1 to TRBJ1-3, with D maybe TRBD1 (6 bases). The germline gives CDR1 MGHDK, CDR2 SYGVNS. The CDR3 sequence is 14 residues long. V dropped 2 bases and J dropped 7 bases, with 12 bases sitting between them.

For this clonotype: One base away lies a much larger clone, so this may be a sequencing read error. The chain is built from TRBV12-3 or TRBV12-4 and TRBJ1-2; D ambiguous. Trimming left V 5 bases short and J 7 bases short, with 8 bases between. CDR3 size: 11 residues. CDR3 loop: CASSQEVGYTF. CDR3 bases: TGTGCCAGCAGTCAGGAAGTTGGCTACACCTTC.

Concerning this clonotype: A much larger clone lies a single base off, so this may be a read error. This sequence joins TRBV19 and TRBJ2-7; D may match TRBD1 or TRBD2 (6 bases each). Deletions cut 5 bases from V and 9 bases from J, with 17 bases between. The CDR3 covers 13 residues. Germline-derived CDR1 and CDR2 are LNHDA and SQIVND (reference sequence). CDR3 sequence: CASSPSGGSGQYF. The DNA for the CDR3 is TGTGCCAGTAGTCCCTCCGGGGGCAGCGGGCAGTACTTC. The whole variable domain, filled in from reference TRBV19 and TRBJ2-7, reads DGGITQSPKYLFRKEGQNVTLSCEQNLNHDAMYWYRQDPGQGLRLIYYSQIVNDFQKGDIAEGYSVSREKKESFPLTVTSAQKNPTAFYLCASSPSGGSGQYFGPGTRLTVT.

About this clonotype: The CDR3 ends on some other residue instead of the conserved phenylalanine or tryptophan, so this is likely a read error. V gene TRBV6-5 combines with J gene TRBJ2-7; D is unclear. The germline CDR1 and CDR2 sequences are MNHEY and SVGAGI. The CDR3 is 13 amino acids. Trimming pared 2 bases from V and 3 bases from J, leaving 8 bases between. The CDR3 DNA reads as TGTGCCAGCAGTTACGGGTGCGACTACGAGCAGTACTGC. Translation gives CASSYGCDYEQYC.

This clonotype was seen a single time. The chain joins TRBV20-1 to TRBJ2-2; 14 bases agree with TRBD2. Germline-derived CDR1 and CDR2 are DFQATT and SNEGSKA (reference sequence). J was trimmed by 5 bases and V by 2 bases; bases with no gene match: 4. The CDR3 extends over 16 amino acids. This CDR3 reads CSARTGLAGGTGELFF. The CDR3 nucleotides read TGCAGTGCTAGAACCGGACTAGCGGGAGGTACCGGGGAGCTGTTTTTT.

This rearrangement joins TRBV3-1 to TRBJ1-5; TRBD1 agrees at 8 bases. The ends lost 4 bases at V and 2 bases at J; junction bases unmatched: 4. CDR3 length: 15 amino acids. Per the germline V gene, CDR1 is LGHDT and CDR2 is YNNKEL (reference sequence). The CDR3 sequence: CASSRGGQGNQPQHF. The CDR3 DNA reads as TGTGCCAGCAGCCGTGGGGGACAGGGCAATCAGCCCCAGCATTTT.

The chain recombines TRBV29-1 with TRBJ1-2; no clear D gene. CDR1 is SQVTM, CDR2 ANQGSEA, per germline. V lost 1 base and J lost 2, with 8 bases in between. CDR3 length: 13 amino acids. The chain's CDR3 is CSVEVSRNYGYTF. The CDR3 nucleotides read TGCAGCGTTGAAGTGTCCCGGAACTATGGCTACACCTTC.

The rearrangement joins TRBV19 to TRBJ1-2, with D perhaps matching TRBD1 (5 bases). There are 13 residues in the CDR3. Germline values: CDR1 LNHDA, CDR2 SQIVND (reference sequence). The V and J ends lost 3 bases and 14 bases respectively, with 19 bases between them. For the CDR3, the DNA is TGTGCCAGTAGTATCCGGGACGGCAAAAAAATGACCTTC. Amino acid sequence: CASSIRDGKKMTF.

The chain employs TRBV9 and TRBJ1-5; a weak D match, TRBD1 (5 bases). V dropped 4 bases and J dropped 3 bases, with 17 bases sitting between them. Looked up from germline, CDR1 is SGDLS and CDR2 is YYNGEE. CDR3 length: 16 residues. Written as DNA, the CDR3 is TGTGCCAGCAGCCAAGGCTCCTTGGGGGACAATCAGCCCCAGCATTTT. Residues: CASSQGSLGDNQPQHF.

With respect to this clonotype: The junction and the germline gene differ at one end; a read error may be behind it. This chain joins TRBV25-1 and TRBJ2-5; TRBD1 matches 9 bases. This CDR3 region has 15 residues. The germline gives CDR1 MGHDK, CDR2 SYGVNS. CDR3 in amino acids: CAGSETGGPQETQYF. As DNA, the CDR3 is TGTGCCGGCAGTGAGACAGGGGGACCCCAAGAGACCCAGTACTTC.

The rearrangement links TRBV12-3 or TRBV12-4 to TRBJ2-5; 10 bases agree with TRBD1. J gave up 5 bases and V 4 bases, and 7 bases lay outside the gene matches. This CDR3 contains 15 residues. DNA of the CDR3: TGTGCCAGCAGTTCAAGGGACAGGGGAGGGGAGACCCAGTACTTC. Translation gives CASSSRDRGGETQYF.

About this clonotype: The junction departs from germline at one end; a sequencing error may be responsible. The genes are TRBV12-3 or TRBV12-4 and TRBJ2-6, with TRBD2 identical over 10 bases. The CDR3 length is 19 residues. CDR3 DNA: TGTGCCAGCAGCTCTGGTGGACTAGCGGACAGCTCTGAGGCCAACGTCCTGACTTTC. It specifies CASSSGGLADSSEANVLTF.

Points on this clonotype: Germline and junction disagree at one end, which may indicate a read error. The V and J genes are TRBV28 and TRBJ1-1, with no clear D. Germline CDR1 reads MDHEN; CDR2 reads SYDVKM. This CDR3 is built from 14 residues. In nucleotides, the CDR3 is TGTGCCTGCAGTTTCAGACCGACGAACACTGAAGCTTTCTTT. As protein: CACSFRPTNTEAFF.

The sample holds many counts of this clonotype. The rearrangement uses TRBV14 and TRBJ2-5, with 9 bases lining up with TRBD2. Unmatched junction bases numbered 9, after V lost 0 bases and J lost 4 bases. Germline V lookup: CDR1 SGHDN, CDR2 FVKESK. The CDR3 consists of 17 residues. CDR3: CASSQDRGRALLETQYF. In nucleotides, the CDR3 is TGTGCCAGCAGCCAAGATCGCGGGAGGGCCCTCTTAGAGACCCAGTACTTC.

This chain connects TRBV10-3 to TRBJ1-2; TRBD1 aligns across 10 bases. Germline CDR1 reads ENHRY; CDR2 reads SYGVKD. Trimming removed 9 bases from V and 6 bases from J; junction bases left unmatched: 4. CDR3 length: 12 amino acids. The CDR3 DNA is TGTGCCATAGGACAGGGGGGGAATGGCTACACCTTC. It translates to CAIGQGGNGYTF.

This clonotype has ten or more counts. The gene calls are TRBV29-1 and TRBJ1-1; no clear D gene. This CDR3 has 13 amino acids. Trimming pared 2 bases from V and 8 bases from J, leaving 15 bases between. Per germline, CDR1 SQVTM and CDR2 ANQGSEA. The CDR3 sequence is CSVELKFGSEAFF. As DNA, the CDR3 is TGCAGCGTTGAATTGAAATTTGGCAGCGAAGCTTTCTTT.

This clonotype showed up just a few times. The chain has TRBV11-2 and TRBJ2-5; TRBD1 or TRBD2 may be the D gene (6 bases each). CDR1 and CDR2 from the germline V gene are SGHAT and FQNNGV. With 1 base removed from V and 2 bases from J, the gap between germline ends came to 14 bases. There are 16 residues in the CDR3. CDR3 loop: CASSLGVGGSQETQYF. In DNA form, the CDR3 reads TGTGCCAGCAGCTTAGGGGTAGGGGGGTCTCAAGAGACCCAGTACTTC. The entire variable domain, with the rest obtained from reference TRBV11-2 and TRBJ2-5, is as follows: EAGVAQSPRYKIIEKRQSVAFWCNPISGHATLYWYQQILGQGPKLLIQFQNNGVVDDSQLPKDRFSAERLKGVDSTLKIQPAKLEDSAVYLCASSLGVGGSQETQYFGPGTRLLVL.